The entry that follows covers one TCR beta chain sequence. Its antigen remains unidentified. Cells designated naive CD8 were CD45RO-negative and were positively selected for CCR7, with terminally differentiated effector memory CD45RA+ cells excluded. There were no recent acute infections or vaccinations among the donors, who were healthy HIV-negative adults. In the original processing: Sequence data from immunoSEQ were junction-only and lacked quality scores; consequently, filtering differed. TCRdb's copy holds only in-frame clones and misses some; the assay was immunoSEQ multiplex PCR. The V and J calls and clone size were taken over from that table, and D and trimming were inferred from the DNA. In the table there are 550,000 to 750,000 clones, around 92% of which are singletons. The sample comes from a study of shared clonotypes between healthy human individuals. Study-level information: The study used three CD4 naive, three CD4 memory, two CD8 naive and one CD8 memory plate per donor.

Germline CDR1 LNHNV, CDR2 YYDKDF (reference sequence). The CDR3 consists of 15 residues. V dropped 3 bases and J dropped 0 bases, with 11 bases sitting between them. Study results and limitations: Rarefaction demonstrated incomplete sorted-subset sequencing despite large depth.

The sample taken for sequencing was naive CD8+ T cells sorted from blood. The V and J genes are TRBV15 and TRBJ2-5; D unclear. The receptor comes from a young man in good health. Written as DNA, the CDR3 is TGTGCCACCAGCAGCCTACAGACGTACCAAGAGACCCAGTACTTC. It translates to CATSSLQTYQETQYF.